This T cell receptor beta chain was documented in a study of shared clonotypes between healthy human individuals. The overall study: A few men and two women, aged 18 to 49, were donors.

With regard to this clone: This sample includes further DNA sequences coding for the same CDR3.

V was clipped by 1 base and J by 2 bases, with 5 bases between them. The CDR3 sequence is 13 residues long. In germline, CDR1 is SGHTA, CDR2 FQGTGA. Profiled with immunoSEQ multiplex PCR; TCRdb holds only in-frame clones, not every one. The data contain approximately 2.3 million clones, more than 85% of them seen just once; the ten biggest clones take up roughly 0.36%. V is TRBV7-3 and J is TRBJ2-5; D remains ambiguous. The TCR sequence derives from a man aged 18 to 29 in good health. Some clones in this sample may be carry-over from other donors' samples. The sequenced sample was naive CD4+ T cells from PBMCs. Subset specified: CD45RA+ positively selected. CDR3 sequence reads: CASSLSPQETQYF. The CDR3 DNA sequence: TGTGCCAGCAGCTTAAGCCCTCAAGAGACCCAGTACTTC.